This TCR beta chain was sequenced during a study of T-cell memory formation after mild COVID-19. Germline values: CDR1 LGHNA, CDR2 YSLEER. CDR3 size: 17 residues. The V end was cut by 4 bases, the J end by 2 bases, with 20 bases between. Findings of the study overall: The finding that pre-infection memory included some responding clones suggested that cross-reactive memory joined.

A note on this clonotype: The antigen is not known.

The authors produced TCR alpha and TCR beta cDNA libraries with sample barcodes and UMIs by 5'RACE using constant-segment primers. One entry per CDR3 protein results from TCRdb running MiXCR on the 5' RACE reads. The sample records about 410,000 distinct CDR3 sequences, about a sixth being singletons. V usage is TRBV4-3 and J usage is TRBJ1-2, with D possibly matching TRBD1 (6 bases). Input material: PBMCs or a T cell subset sorted from them (not recorded which). The receptor was derived from a man aged 18 to 30 who had mild COVID-19 (a few samples of this study predate the infection). Cell type and time point are not known. CDR3 loop: CASSPLGRGAKNYGYTF. The DNA of the CDR3 is TGCGCCAGCAGCCCCTTGGGCCGGGGGGCAAAAAACTATGGCTACACCTTC.